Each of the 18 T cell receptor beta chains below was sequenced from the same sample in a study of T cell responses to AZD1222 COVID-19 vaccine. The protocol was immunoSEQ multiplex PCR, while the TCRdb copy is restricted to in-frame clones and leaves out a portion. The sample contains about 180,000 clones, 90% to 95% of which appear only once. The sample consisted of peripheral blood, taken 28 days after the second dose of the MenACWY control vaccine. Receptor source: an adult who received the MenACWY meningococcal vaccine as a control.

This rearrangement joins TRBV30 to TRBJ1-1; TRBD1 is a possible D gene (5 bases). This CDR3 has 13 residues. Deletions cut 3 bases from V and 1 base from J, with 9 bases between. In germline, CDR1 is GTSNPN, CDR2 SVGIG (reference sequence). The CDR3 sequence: CAWRGGPNTEAFF. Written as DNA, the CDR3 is TGTGCCTGGAGGGGGGGTCCGAACACTGAAGCTTTCTTT.

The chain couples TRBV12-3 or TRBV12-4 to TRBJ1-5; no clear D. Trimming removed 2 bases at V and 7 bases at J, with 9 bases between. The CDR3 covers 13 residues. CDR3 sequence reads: CASSLSVGQPQHF. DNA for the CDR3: TGTGCCAGCAGTTTATCGGTGGGCCAGCCCCAGCATTTT.

CDR3 nucleotides: TGCGCCAGCAGCCAAGATGGTCAGGGTGGATATGGCTACACCTTC. It translates to CASSQDGQGGYGYTF. The J gene is TRBJ1-2, the V gene TRBV4-1, with D possibly matching TRBD1 (5 bases). CDR1 and CDR2 (germline): MGHRA, YSYEKL. The CDR3 loop spans 15 amino acids. Trimming took 0 bases from V and 5 from J, leaving 13 bases between them.

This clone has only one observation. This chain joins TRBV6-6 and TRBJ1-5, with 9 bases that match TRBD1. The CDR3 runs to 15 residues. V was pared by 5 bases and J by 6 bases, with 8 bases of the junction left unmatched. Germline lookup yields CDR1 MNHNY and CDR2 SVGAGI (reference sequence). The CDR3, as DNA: TGTGCCAGCAGTGTACAGGGGGCGCTGAGTCAGCCCCAGCATTTT. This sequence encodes CASSVQGALSQPQHF.

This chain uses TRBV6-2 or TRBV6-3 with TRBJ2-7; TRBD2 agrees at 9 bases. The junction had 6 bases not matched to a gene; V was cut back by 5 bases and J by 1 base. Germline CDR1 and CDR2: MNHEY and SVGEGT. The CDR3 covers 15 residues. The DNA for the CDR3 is TGTGCCAGCAGTAAGACTAGCGGAGCTTCCTACGAGCAGTACTTC. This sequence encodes CASSKTSGASYEQYF.

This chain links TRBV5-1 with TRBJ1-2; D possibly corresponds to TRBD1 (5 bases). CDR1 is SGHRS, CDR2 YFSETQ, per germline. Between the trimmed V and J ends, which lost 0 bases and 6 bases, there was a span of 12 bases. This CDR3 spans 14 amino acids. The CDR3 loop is CASSLGSPGNGYTF. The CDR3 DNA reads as TGCGCCAGCAGCTTGGGCTCGCCAGGGAATGGCTACACCTTC. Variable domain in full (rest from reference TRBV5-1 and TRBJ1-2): KAGVTQTPRYLIKTRGQQVTLSCSPISGHRSVSWYQQTPGQGLQFLFEYFSETQRNKGNFPGRFSGRQFSNSRSEMNVSTLELGDSALYLCASSLGSPGNGYTFGSGTRLTVV.

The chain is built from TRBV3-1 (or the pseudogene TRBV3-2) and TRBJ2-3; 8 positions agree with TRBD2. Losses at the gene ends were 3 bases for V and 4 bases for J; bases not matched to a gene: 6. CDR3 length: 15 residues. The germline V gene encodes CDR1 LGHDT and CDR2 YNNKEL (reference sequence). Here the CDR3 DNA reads TGTGCCAGCAGCCAGGGCTACGGGGGGGCAGATACGCAGTATTTT. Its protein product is CASSQGYGGADTQYF.

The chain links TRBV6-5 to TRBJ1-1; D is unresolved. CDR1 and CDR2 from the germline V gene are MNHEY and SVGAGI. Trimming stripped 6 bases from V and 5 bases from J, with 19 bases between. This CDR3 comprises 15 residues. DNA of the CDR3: TGTGCCAGCAGCCACGATCTCGGACGGAGGACTGAAGCTTTCTTT. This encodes CASSHDLGRRTEAFF.

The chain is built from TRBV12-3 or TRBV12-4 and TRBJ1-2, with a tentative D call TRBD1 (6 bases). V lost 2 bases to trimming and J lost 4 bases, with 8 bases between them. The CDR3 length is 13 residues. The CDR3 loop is CASSLQGSYGYTF. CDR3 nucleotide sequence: TGTGCCAGCAGTTTACAGGGGTCCTATGGCTACACCTTC.

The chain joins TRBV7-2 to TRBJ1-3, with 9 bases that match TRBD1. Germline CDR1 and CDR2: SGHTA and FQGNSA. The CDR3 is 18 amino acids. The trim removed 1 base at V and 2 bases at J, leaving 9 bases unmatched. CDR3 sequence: CASSLGPLGTGPGNTIYF. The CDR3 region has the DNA TGTGCCAGCAGCTTAGGCCCCCTGGGGACAGGGCCTGGAAACACCATATATTTT. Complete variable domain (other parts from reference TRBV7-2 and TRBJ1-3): GAGVSQSPSNKVTEKGKDVELRCDPISGHTALYWYRQSLGQGLEFLIYFQGNSAPDKSGLPSDRFSAERTGGSVSTLTIQRTQQEDSAVYLCASSLGPLGTGPGNTIYFGEGSWLTVV.

CDR3 nucleotide sequence: TGTGCCAGCAGCCTGAACGGGTTTATAGGGAATGAGCAGTTCTTC. Its protein product is CASSLNGFIGNEQFF. This rearrangement joins TRBV3-1 (or the pseudogene TRBV3-2) to TRBJ2-1; D gene ambiguous. CDR3 length: 15 residues. Germline-derived CDR1 and CDR2 are LGHDT and YNNKEL (reference sequence). Trimming left V 4 bases short and J 7 bases short, with 17 bases between.

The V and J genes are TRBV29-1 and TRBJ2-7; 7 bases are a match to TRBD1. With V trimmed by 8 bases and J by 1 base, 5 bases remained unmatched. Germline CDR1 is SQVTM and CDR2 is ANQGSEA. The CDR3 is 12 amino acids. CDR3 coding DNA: TGCAGCCCCCTGGACAGGTCCTACGAGCAGTACTTC. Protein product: CSPLDRSYEQYF.

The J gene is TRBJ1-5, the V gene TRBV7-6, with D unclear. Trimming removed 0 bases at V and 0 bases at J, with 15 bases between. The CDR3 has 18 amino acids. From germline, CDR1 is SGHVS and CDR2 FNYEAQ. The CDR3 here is CASSLARAAAFSNQPQHF. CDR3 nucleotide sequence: TGTGCCAGCAGCTTAGCTCGGGCAGCCGCCTTTAGCAATCAGCCCCAGCATTTT. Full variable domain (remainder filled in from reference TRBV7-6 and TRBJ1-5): GAGVSQSPRYKVTKRGQDVALRCDPISGHVSLYWYRQALGQGPEFLTYFNYEAQQDKSGLPNDRFSAERPEGSISTLTIQRTEQRDSAMYRCASSLARAAAFSNQPQHFGDGTRLSIL.

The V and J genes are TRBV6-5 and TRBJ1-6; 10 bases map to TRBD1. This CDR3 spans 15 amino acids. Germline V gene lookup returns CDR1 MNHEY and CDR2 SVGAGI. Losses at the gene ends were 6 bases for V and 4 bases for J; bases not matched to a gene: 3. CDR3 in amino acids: CASRGQGEYNSPLHF. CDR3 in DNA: TGTGCCAGCAGAGGACAGGGGGAGTATAATTCACCCCTCCACTTT.

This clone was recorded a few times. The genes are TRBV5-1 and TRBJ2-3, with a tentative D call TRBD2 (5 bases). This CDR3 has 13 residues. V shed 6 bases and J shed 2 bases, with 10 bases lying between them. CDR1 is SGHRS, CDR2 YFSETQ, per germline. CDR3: CASTARDTDTQYF. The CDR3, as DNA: TGCGCCAGCACCGCGAGGGACACAGATACGCAGTATTTT.

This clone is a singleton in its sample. The DNA for the CDR3 is TGTGCCAGCAGCCTACAGGGAAGAGCCTACGAGCAGTACTTC. It yields the protein CASSLQGRAYEQYF. V is TRBV5-6 and J is TRBJ2-7, with D tentatively TRBD1 (6 bases). With 4 bases removed from V and 2 bases from J, the gap between germline ends came to 13 bases. The CDR3 length is 14 residues. From germline, CDR1 is SGHDT and CDR2 YYEEEE.

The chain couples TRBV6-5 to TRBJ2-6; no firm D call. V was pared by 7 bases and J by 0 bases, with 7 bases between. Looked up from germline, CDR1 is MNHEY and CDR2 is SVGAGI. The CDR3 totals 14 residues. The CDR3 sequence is CASKASSGANVLTF. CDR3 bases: TGTGCCAGCAAGGCCAGCTCTGGGGCCAACGTCCTGACTTTC.

CDR3 sequence (DNA): TGTGCCAGCAGTCTGGACAGGGTTTCACCCCTCCACTTT. This translates into CASSLDRVSPLHF. The V call is TRBV28, the J call TRBJ1-6; 8 bases match TRBD1. Germline loops: CDR1 MDHEN, CDR2 SYDVKM. The CDR3 is made up of 13 amino acids. The V segment lost 5 bases and the J segment 9 bases; nucleotides outside the gene matches: 3.